These 30 T cell receptor beta chains were all obtained from the same sample, sequenced in a study of neurological immune-mediated disorders. Time point of the sample: longitudinal time-point 2. One entry per CDR3 protein, called by TCRdb with MiXCR from the 5' RACE reads. The sample has about 80,000 distinct CDR3 sequences; around 6% are singletons. The material sequenced was PBMCs. All receptors derive from an older woman with multiple sclerosis.

This clonotype was seen at least ten times. V usage is TRBV3-1 and J usage is TRBJ1-2; 8 bases are a match to TRBD1. Trimming cost V 1 base and J 7 bases; bases outside gene matches: 8. The CDR3 length is 15 residues. Germline CDR1 is LGHDT and CDR2 is YNNKEL (reference sequence). CDR3 protein: CASSQVMAGGFGYTF. The CDR3 DNA reads as TGTGCCAGCAGCCAAGTAATGGCAGGGGGCTTTGGCTACACCTTC.

This clonotype has a count of ten or more. The rearrangement uses TRBV20-1 and TRBJ2-2; no firm D call. The germline CDR1 and CDR2 sequences are DFQATT and SNEGSKA (reference sequence). V gave up 0 bases and J gave up 0 bases, with 11 bases separating them. The CDR3 is 16 residues long. The CDR3 DNA is TGCAGTGCTAGAGATAGCAGGTTCCCGAACACCGGGGAGCTGTTTTTT. Translated: CSARDSRFPNTGELFF.

In its sample, this clonotype was seen many times. The rearrangement joins TRBV6-6 to TRBJ2-2; 12 bases line up with TRBD2. This CDR3 is 17 amino acids long. The V gene end was trimmed by 7 bases and the J gene end by 3 bases; junction bases not matched to a gene: 9. Germline lookup yields CDR1 MNHNY and CDR2 SVGAGI (reference sequence). The chain's CDR3 is CASTRTSGVPDTGELFF. DNA for the CDR3: TGTGCCAGCACTAGGACTAGCGGGGTGCCGGACACCGGGGAGCTGTTTTTT.

This clonotype was recorded at least ten times. The rearrangement uses TRBV6-1 and TRBJ2-1; 9 bases are shared with TRBD2. Germline V CDR1 and CDR2: MNHNS, SASEGT. The CDR3 is made up of 13 amino acids. The ends lost 3 bases at V and 10 bases at J; junction bases unmatched: 4. CDR3 region: CASSDSLAGEQFF. In nucleotides, the CDR3 is TGTGCCAGCAGTGACAGTCTAGCGGGGGAGCAGTTCTTC.

This clonotype was observed a few times. The chain is built from TRBV3-1 and TRBJ1-5, with D perhaps TRBD1 (5 bases). V gave up 5 bases and J gave up 4 bases, with 15 bases separating them. The CDR3 runs to 15 residues. Germline lookup yields CDR1 LGHDT and CDR2 YNNKEL (reference sequence). CDR3 sequence: CASSAPGTPNQPQHF. CDR3 in DNA: TGTGCCAGCAGCGCCCCCGGGACTCCAAATCAGCCCCAGCATTTT.

This clonotype occurred once. This may arise from a read error, as a much more abundant clone is one base away. This sequence joins TRBV7-8 and TRBJ2-4; tentatively, D is TRBD2 (6 bases). The CDR3 extends over 16 amino acids. Germline lookup yields CDR1 SGHVS and CDR2 FQNEAQ. V was pared by 0 bases and J by 3 bases, with 12 bases between. In DNA, the CDR3 is TGTGCCAGCAGCTTAGCGCGGGGCTCCGGCAAAAACATTCAGTACTTC. It specifies CASSLARGSGKNIQYF. The entire variable domain, with the rest obtained from reference TRBV7-8 and TRBJ2-4, is as follows: GAGVSQSPRYKVAKRGQDVALRCDPISGHVSLFWYQQALGQGPEFLTYFQNEAQLDKSGLPSDRFFAERPEGSVSTLKIQRTQQEDSAVYLCASSLARGSGKNIQYFGAGTRLSVL.

In this sample, this clonotype turned up many times. V and J are TRBV7-9 and TRBJ2-3; TRBD1 agrees at 9 bases. The J segment lost 8 bases and the V segment lost 5 bases, leaving 8 bases of the junction unmatched. CDR1 and CDR2 from the germline V gene are SEHNR and FQNEAQ (reference sequence). CDR3 length equals 14 residues. The CDR3 loop is CASSRWTGVLTQYF. The CDR3, as DNA: TGTGCCAGCAGCCGGTGGACAGGGGTTCTTACGCAGTATTTT.

This clonotype was counted at least ten times. For the CDR3, the DNA is TGTGCCAGCAGCTTAAAGCCGGATACCGGGGAGCTGTTTTTT. Encoded protein: CASSLKPDTGELFF. The chain recombines TRBV7-2 with TRBJ2-2; D remains unclear. Germline CDR1 SGHTA, CDR2 FQGNSA. The CDR3 is made up of 14 amino acids. V shed 2 bases and J shed 5 bases, with 9 bases lying between them.

There are many counts of this clonotype. This rearrangement joins TRBV25-1 to TRBJ1-1; maybe TRBD1 (5 bases). The CDR3 runs 14 residues. Germline V lookup: CDR1 MGHDK, CDR2 SYGVNS. The germline V and J ends were trimmed by 5 bases and 3 bases, with 13 bases remaining between them. CDR3 protein: CASSQGELDTEAFF. CDR3 sequence (DNA): TGTGCCAGCAGTCAAGGGGAGTTGGACACTGAAGCTTTCTTT.

This clonotype was recorded many times. The rearrangement links TRBV7-8 to TRBJ2-7; 8 bases are shared with TRBD1. Germline CDR1 is SGHVS and CDR2 is FQNEAQ. J lost 5 bases, V lost 4 bases, and 10 bases had no gene match. This CDR3 region has 15 residues. The CDR3 is CASSSNPDRDHEQYF. CDR3 bases: TGTGCCAGCAGCTCAAATCCGGACAGGGACCACGAGCAGTACTTC.

This clonotype was observed many times. The chain recombines TRBV18 with TRBJ1-1; D gene ambiguous. This CDR3 is 14 amino acids long. Germline V gene lookup returns CDR1 KGHSH and CDR2 LQKENI. Trimming shortened V by 4 bases and J by 3 bases, and 12 bases separated the two germline ends. The CDR3 here is CASSRTESYTEAFF. DNA for the CDR3: TGTGCCAGCTCACGAACAGAGTCCTACACTGAAGCTTTCTTT.

The sample holds many counts of this clonotype. CDR3 residues: CASSLSGSGANVLTF. The CDR3 DNA sequence: TGTGCCAGCAGCTTGAGTGGCTCTGGGGCCAACGTCCTGACTTTC. The chain carries TRBV5-8 and TRBJ2-6; no firm D call. CDR1 is SGHTS, CDR2 YDEGEE, per germline. Trimming removed 1 base at V and 0 bases at J, with 5 bases between. The CDR3 is 15 amino acids.

This clonotype was counted many times. This chain connects TRBV20-1 to TRBJ2-5; 11 bases agree with TRBD2. Per germline, CDR1 DFQATT and CDR2 SNEGSKA (reference sequence). This CDR3 contains 15 residues. V lost 3 bases to trimming and J lost 0 bases; unmatched junction nucleotides: 3. CDR3 protein: CSASPLAGDQETQYF. CDR3 nucleotide sequence: TGCAGTGCTAGCCCACTAGCGGGGGACCAAGAGACCCAGTACTTC.

This clonotype was observed at least ten times. The gene calls are TRBV7-2 and TRBJ1-4; tentatively, D is TRBD1 (5 bases). The length of the CDR3 is 16 residues. Germline V CDR1 and CDR2: SGHTA, FQGNSA. Trimming shortened V by 1 base and J by 3 bases, and 12 bases separated the two germline ends. The CDR3 reads CASSLGLGGPNEKLFF. CDR3 bases: TGTGCCAGCAGCTTAGGTCTGGGGGGTCCTAATGAAAAACTGTTTTTT.

The chain recombines TRBV7-6 with TRBJ2-2; TRBD2 matches 14 bases. The germline CDR1 and CDR2 sequences are SGHVS and FNYEAQ. This CDR3 has 17 residues. J gave up 4 bases and V 8 bases, and 9 bases lay outside the gene matches. The CDR3 region has the DNA TGTGCCAGCGGCGGACTAGCGGGGGGCCGTGTCACCGGGGAGCTGTTTTTT. Amino acids: CASGGLAGGRVTGELFF. The complete variable domain, with remaining parts taken from reference TRBV7-6 and TRBJ2-2, reads GAGVSQSPRYKVTKRGQDVALRCDPISGHVSLYWYRQALGQGPEFLTYFNYEAQQDKSGLPNDRFSAERPEGSISTLTIQRTEQRDSAMYRCASGGLAGGRVTGELFFGEGSRLTVL.

This clonotype has a count of ten or more. The CDR3 DNA sequence: TGTGCCAGCAGCTTGAAACTAGCGGGGGGGGAGCAGTTCTTC. Translation gives CASSLKLAGGEQFF. The chain couples TRBV7-2 to TRBJ2-1; 13 bases map to TRBD2. From germline, CDR1 is SGHTA and CDR2 FQGNSA. The V segment lost 3 bases and the J segment 10 bases; nucleotides outside the gene matches: 3. There are 14 residues in the CDR3.

This clonotype has at least ten counts. The chain couples TRBV20-1 to TRBJ2-3; D gene unclear. V lost 3 bases, J lost 2 bases, and 15 bases lay in between. The CDR3 totals 15 residues. Germline assignment: CDR1 DFQATT and CDR2 SNEGSKA (reference sequence). The CDR3 sequence is CSASRIGPSTDTQYF. The CDR3 region has the DNA TGCAGTGCTAGCCGCATCGGACCTTCCACAGATACGCAGTATTTT.

As regards this clonotype: This may be a read error: a much more frequent sequence differs by one nucleotide. This chain connects TRBV2 to TRBJ2-5; TRBD2 matches 11 bases. Looked up from germline, CDR1 is SNHLY and CDR2 is FYNNEI. The CDR3 sequence is 19 residues long. After removal of 0 bases from V and 4 bases from J, the junction contained 13 bases not matched to a gene. CDR3 DNA sequence: TGTGCCAGCAGTGAAGCGCTTCTTATAGCGGGGGGGCGTAGAGAGACCCAGTACTTC. It translates to CASSEALLIAGGRRETQYF. Full variable domain (outside the CDR3, taken from reference TRBV2 and TRBJ2-5): EPEVTQTPSHQVTQMGQEVILRCVPISNHLYFYWYRQILGQKVEFLVSFYNNEISEKSEIFDDQFSVERPDGSNFTLKIRSTKLEDSAMYFCASSEALLIAGGRRETQYFGPGTRLLVL.

This clonotype was found many times. The chain links TRBV5-1 to TRBJ2-3; perhaps TRBD2 as D (6 bases). CDR1 is SGHRS and CDR2 is YFSETQ in the germline V gene. The V gene lost 3 bases and the J gene lost 3 bases, with 11 bases spanning the gap. The CDR3 extends over 14 amino acids. The CDR3 DNA reads TGCGCCAGCAGCTCAACCGGGAGAACAGATACGCAGTATTTT. Translated: CASSSTGRTDTQYF.

This clonotype was recorded many times. The CDR3 sequence is CASSLAAGGGFEQFF. CDR3 nucleotides: TGTGCCAGCAGCTTAGCTGCTGGGGGTGGGTTTGAGCAGTTCTTC. V gene TRBV7-6 combines with J gene TRBJ2-1, with D perhaps TRBD1 or TRBD2 (5 bases each). This CDR3 has 15 amino acids. Germline V gene data show CDR1 as SGHVS and CDR2 as FNYEAQ. V shed 0 bases and J shed 9 bases, with 15 bases lying between them. Full variable domain (rest looked up from reference TRBV7-6 and TRBJ2-1): GAGVSQSPRYKVTKRGQDVALRCDPISGHVSLYWYRQALGQGPEFLTYFNYEAQQDKSGLPNDRFSAERPEGSISTLTIQRTEQRDSAMYRCASSLAAGGGFEQFFGPGTRLTVL.

The sample holds many counts of this clonotype. The chain links TRBV25-1 to TRBJ2-3, with 9 bases fitting TRBD2. The CDR3 runs 19 residues. CDR1 is MGHDK and CDR2 is SYGVNS in the germline V gene. J was trimmed by 3 bases and V by 4 bases; bases with no gene match: 17. Here the CDR3 reads CASSGFPGGGAIATDTQYF. The CDR3 region has the DNA TGTGCCAGCAGTGGGTTCCCTGGCGGGGGGGCCATAGCAACAGATACGCAGTATTTT.

This clonotype was detected ten times or more. The chain is built from TRBV10-2 and TRBJ1-2, with D possibly TRBD1 on 5 matching bases. CDR1 and CDR2 (germline): WSHSY, SAAADI. The CDR3 loop spans 13 amino acids. The germline V and J ends were trimmed by 3 bases and 4 bases, with 9 bases remaining between them. The CDR3 protein is CASSDRDGYGYTF. CDR3 sequence (DNA): TGCGCCAGCAGTGACAGGGACGGCTATGGCTACACCTTC.

This clonotype was found many times. The chain joins TRBV5-1 to TRBJ1-5, with D possibly being TRBD1 (5 bases). The CDR3 has 15 residues. The germline V and J ends were trimmed by 1 base and 3 bases, with 11 bases remaining between them. Germline CDR1 reads SGHRS; CDR2 reads YFSETQ. CDR3 in DNA: TGCGCCAGCAGCTTGACAGGCGGGGACAATCAGCCCCAGCATTTT. It specifies CASSLTGGDNQPQHF.

This clonotype occurred many times. The V gene is TRBV5-1, the J gene TRBJ1-1; no definite D call. There are 15 residues in the CDR3. Per the germline V gene, CDR1 is SGHRS and CDR2 is YFSETQ. The V end lost 0 bases, the J end lost 3 bases, and 12 bases lay between the germline ends. The CDR3 region has the DNA TGCGCCAGCAGCTTGGGGCAGCTTAGAGACACTGAAGCTTTCTTT. Amino acid sequence: CASSLGQLRDTEAFF.

This clonotype showed up many times. A read error may produce the germline difference seen at one junction end. The chain uses TRBV7-8 and TRBJ1-6; 8 bases are a match to TRBD1. Germline CDR1 and CDR2: SGHVS and FQNEAQ. The CDR3 totals 15 residues. The CDR3 loop reads CASSPRDRPDSPLLF. The CDR3 nucleotides read TGTGCCAGCAGCCCCCGGGACAGGCCCGATTCACCCCTCCTCTTT.

Ten or more counts support this clonotype. This chain joins TRBV20-1 and TRBJ1-1, with 8 positions matching TRBD1. This CDR3 spans 15 amino acids. Looked up from germline, CDR1 is DFQATT and CDR2 is SNEGSKA (reference sequence). V lost 6 bases and J lost 3; bases outside the gene matches: 12. The CDR3 sequence is CSAEDRAISDTEAFF. CDR3 sequence (DNA): TGCAGTGCGGAGGACAGGGCGATTAGCGACACTGAAGCTTTCTTT.

A note on this clonotype: It may be a read error: a sequence one base away is much more abundant. The CDR3 spells CASSFDRGWETKYF. In nucleotides, the CDR3 is TGTGCCAGCAGCTTTGACAGGGGTTGGGAGACCAAGTACTTC. The J gene is TRBJ2-5, the V gene TRBV7-2; 8 nucleotides match TRBD1. The germline gives CDR1 SGHTA, CDR2 FQGNSA. The CDR3 is 14 amino acids. Together with reference TRBV7-2 and TRBJ2-5, the CDR3 gives the full variable domain: GAGVSQSPSNKVTEKGKDVELRCDPISGHTALYWYRQSLGQGLEFLIYFQGNSAPDKSGLPSDRFSAERTGGSVSTLTIQRTQQEDSAVYLCASSFDRGWETKYFGPGTRLLVL.

This clonotype was detected ten times or more. This clone may be a read error of a much larger clone one base away. V is TRBV5-5 and J is TRBJ2-7; D is undetermined. Germline-derived CDR1 and CDR2 are SGHKS and YYEKEE (reference sequence). V dropped 0 bases and J dropped 3 bases, with 4 bases sitting between them. The CDR3 covers 12 residues. The CDR3 bases are TGTGCCAGCAGCTTGGACCTCTACGAGCAGTACTTC. Translation: CASSLDLYEQYF.

This clonotype was seen repeatedly, ten times or more. The CDR3 region is CASSLTPGGVSSSYNEQFF. The CDR3 DNA reads TGCGCCAGCAGCTTGACCCCGGGGGGCGTTTCGAGCTCCTACAATGAGCAGTTCTTC. The V gene is TRBV5-1, the J gene TRBJ2-1; D might be TRBD2 (7 bases). The CDR3 consists of 19 residues. The V gene's germline CDR1 is SGHRS and CDR2 YFSETQ. The V and J ends lost 1 base and 0 bases respectively, with 20 bases between them.

This clonotype was recorded at least ten times. CDR3 loop: CSARDISLNTEAFF. The CDR3, as DNA: TGCAGTGCTAGAGATATCAGTCTAAACACTGAAGCTTTCTTT. This chain links TRBV20-1 with TRBJ1-1; D remains ambiguous. Germline values: CDR1 DFQATT, CDR2 SNEGSKA (reference sequence). The germline V and J ends were trimmed by 0 bases and 2 bases, with 10 bases remaining between them. The CDR3 contains 14 residues.